The next 6 T cell receptor beta chains were all read from a single sample in a study of blood T cell repertoires in COVID-19. The data were produced by immunoSEQ multiplex PCR, yet TCRdb's version contains in-frame clones alone and is incomplete. The profile covers some 44,000 clones, with almost 85% appearing a single time and 23% taken by the ten largest. The sequenced material came from peripheral blood. Receptors originate from a woman aged 55-75 years with acute or convalescent COVID-19.

The chain joins TRBV25-1 to TRBJ1-6, with D maybe TRBD1 (6 bases). This CDR3 contains 16 residues. Germline V gene lookup returns CDR1 MGHDK and CDR2 SYGVNS. The V gene lost 3 bases and the J gene lost 7 bases, with 16 bases spanning the gap. CDR3 in DNA: TGTGCCAGCAGTGACTGGACAGTTACCCGGAATTCACCCCTCCACTTT. Its protein product is CASSDWTVTRNSPLHF.

The chain has TRBV24-1 and TRBJ2-7, with a weak D call TRBD2 (6 bases). The germline V gene has CDR1 KGHDR and CDR2 SFDVKD. With 9 bases removed from V and 0 bases from J, the gap between germline ends came to 11 bases. The CDR3 consists of 13 residues. This chain's CDR3 is CATEGLHSYEQYF. The CDR3, as DNA: TGTGCCACCGAGGGACTTCACTCCTACGAGCAGTACTTC.

The chain joins TRBV18 to TRBJ2-3; 7 positions match TRBD1. The CDR3 loop spans 14 amino acids. V dropped 3 bases and J dropped 3; count of bases not matched to a gene: 3. Germline V gives CDR1 KGHSH, CDR2 LQKENI. The CDR3 protein is CASSPTGLTDTQYF. DNA of the CDR3: TGTGCCAGCTCACCGACAGGGTTGACAGATACGCAGTATTTT.

A word on this clone: One end of the junction varies from germline; a read error may be responsible. The genes are TRBV7-7 and TRBJ2-2, with D tentatively TRBD2 (5 bases). The CDR3 sequence is 17 residues long. Germline V gives CDR1 SSHAT, CDR2 FNYEAQ (reference sequence). The CDR3 region is CASSLRGPTTGTGELFF. In DNA form, the CDR3 reads TGTGCTAGCAGCTTACGGGGTCCAACCACCGGCACCGGGGAGCTGTTTTTT.

V usage is TRBV7-4 and J usage is TRBJ2-1; TRBD1 is a possible D gene (5 bases). V shed 2 bases and J shed 8 bases, with 10 bases lying between them. The germline CDR1 and CDR2 sequences are SGHVT and SQSDAQ. This CDR3 comprises 13 residues. The CDR3 DNA reads TGTGCCAGCAGCTTACCCTTAGGGGATGAGCAGTTCTTC. Translation gives CASSLPLGDEQFF.

This sequence joins TRBV29-1 and TRBJ2-1, with 7 bases lining up with TRBD1. The CDR3 is 16 amino acids. Germline CDR1 SQVTM, CDR2 ANQGSEA. Trimming at V came to 6 bases and at J to 8 bases, leaving 19 bases not matched to a gene. CDR3 nucleotide sequence: TGCAGCGTGGATCATCCGACGACAGGGAAATTATATGAGCAGTTCTTC. Its translation: CSVDHPTTGKLYEQFF.